The entry below describes one TCR beta chain. The antigen is unknown. This sample is drawn from a study of T cell repertoires in cytomegalovirus infection. On the study more broadly: Recently described HLA-C-restricted plus well-studied HLA-B-restricted CMV epitopes were used. TCR beta signatures that were public indicated CMV infection and matching HLA type.

Overall study findings and caveats: Ex vivo responses were dominated by HLA-C-restricted CMV-specific TCR beta clonotypes.

The V gene lost 3 bases and the J gene lost 3 bases, with 18 bases spanning the gap. CDR3 length: 17 residues. Germline CDR1 and CDR2: MNHEY and SVGEGT. TCRdb called the reads again in MiXCR, with one record for every CDR3 protein. The profile covers 20,000 to 25,000 distinct CDR3 sequences, with over 40% appearing a single time and over 85% taken by the ten largest. The starting material was CD8+ T cells from cultured PBMCs, obtained from culture after CMV antigen stimulation. The TCR sequence derives from a human donor in good health (CMV status not recorded). Some clones in this sample may be carry-over from other donors' samples. The chain combines TRBV6-2 or TRBV6-3 with TRBJ2-1; no reliable D call. CDR3 loop: CASSYSPKVADYNEQFF. The CDR3 DNA follows: TGTGCCAGCAGTTATTCGCCCAAGGTCGCCGACTACAATGAGCAGTTCTTC.